This TCR beta chain was sequenced in a study of CD8+CD57+ T cells in acquired aplastic anemia. On this clonotype itself: What it recognizes is unknown.

In patients chosen for sequencing, flow cytometry had shown CD8+CD57+ cell expansion. No therapy was given to patients before blood sampling. Whole-study findings and limits: Patients had twenty-nine CD8+ CDR3 sequences in common with controls (the shared set).

This CDR3 region has 13 residues. V lost 5 bases to trimming and J lost 2 bases, with 9 bases between them. Germline CDR1 SEHNR, CDR2 FQNEAQ (reference sequence). TCR beta VDJ and CDR3 profiling used genomic DNA as template. TCRdb reprocessed the reads with MiXCR, giving one entry per CDR3 protein. The table has 120,000 or so distinct CDR3 sequences, about 60% seen once. J is TRBJ1-1 and V is TRBV7-9; unclear D gene. The receptor was derived from a human donor with aplastic anemia. Sequencing was done on a sample of sorted CD4+, CD8+, or CD8+CD57+ T cells (not recorded which) from PBMCs. The CDR3 spells CASSLLPNTEAFF. In DNA, the CDR3 is TGTGCCAGCAGCCTTCTTCCTAACACTGAAGCTTTCTTT. Full variable domain (outside the CDR3, taken from reference TRBV7-9 and TRBJ1-1): DTGVSQNPRHKITKRGQNVTFRCDPISEHNRLYWYRQTLGQGPEFLTYFQNEAQLEKSRLLSDRFSAERPKGSFSTLEIQRTEQGDSAMYLCASSLLPNTEAFFGQGTRLTVV.